This T cell receptor beta chain appears in the sequencing data of a study of cytomegalovirus exposure and HLA in healthy donors. Germline CDR1 and CDR2: GTSNPN and SVGIG (reference sequence). Trimming stripped 4 bases from V and 5 bases from J, with 21 bases between. The CDR3 is made up of 15 amino acids. In the PCR, 60 Vbeta and 13 Jbeta primers were used. Original processing notes: Roughly 11 million of the about 80 million unique TCR beta chains counted in a later analysis were shared. Assay used: immunoSEQ multiplex PCR; TCRdb lists only in-frame clones, some missing. The V and J calls and clone size come from that table; D and trimming were worked out from the DNA. The sample lists some 200,000 clones, over 65% occurring once.

The receptor's source is a man younger than 35 in good health and CMV-seronegative. The V call is TRBV30, the J call TRBJ2-7; TRBD2 is a possible D gene (5 bases). The specimen was PBMCs. The CDR3 region has the DNA TGTGCCTGGAAAGGAAGGACGGAGGAATTCCACGAGCAGTACTTC. Amino acids: CAWKGRTEEFHEQYF.